This is a list of T cell receptor beta chains from one sample in a study of T cells in tumors and immune-related adverse events. Profiling relied on immunoSEQ multiplex PCR, and the TCRdb table lists in-frame clones only, not all of them. The sample shows around 10,000 clones, approximately 90% of them seen only once. This material consisted of lymph node tissue, taken from a patient treated with anti-PD-1 therapy. The receptor set was obtained from a female donor with metastatic renal cell carcinoma. The CDR3 runs from the conserved cysteine through the conserved F or W. A D gene is named only where the DNA matches it firmly. Size values are once, few and many counts, or a class for expanded clones, and some rows have none.

d_gene	abundance	v_gene	j_gene	CDR3nt	CDR3aa
-	-	TRBV10-1	TRBJ2-3	TGCGCCAGCAGTGAGGGAGGTACAGATACGCAGTATTTT	CASSEGGTDTQYF
-	-	TRBV7-9	TRBJ2-7	TGTGCCAGCAGCTTAGTTTGGGGTGACGACGAGCAGTACTTC	CASSLVWGDDEQYF
TRBD2	-	TRBV5-1	TRBJ2-1	TGCGCCAGCAGCTTGGCCACTAGCGGGAGTCGGCGTCCCTACAATGAGCAGTTCTTC	CASSLATSGSRRPYNEQFF
-	-	TRBV13	TRBJ2-7	TGTGCCAGCAGCTTAGGCGAAACACGGGAGCAGTACTTC	CASSLGETREQYF
TRBD1	-	TRBV5-1	TRBJ1-6	TGCGCCAGCAGCCTGGAGGCAGGGGGCGCCTTGGCCCTCCACTTT	CASSLEAGGALALHF
-	-	TRBV2	TRBJ1-2	TGTGCCAGCAGTGATGGGGCCCTCTATGGCTACACCTTC	CASSDGALYGYTF
TRBD1	-	TRBV18	TRBJ1-1	TGTGCCAGCTCACCGAGACAGGGGGAGTCCACTGAAGCTTTCTTT	CASSPRQGESTEAFF
-	-	TRBV19	TRBJ2-3	TGTGCCAGTAGTAGCGGGCCCTCGGGCACAGATACGCAGTATTTT	CASSSGPSGTDTQYF
-	-	TRBV7-8	TRBJ1-4	TGTGCCAGCAGCCAAAATCCCGCAACTAATGAAAAACTGTTTTTT	CASSQNPATNEKLFF
TRBD1	-	TRBV19	TRBJ1-2	TGTGCCAGTAGCCACGACAGGGAAGGAGGGCTCTATGGCTACACCTTC	CASSHDREGGLYGYTF
-	-	TRBV27	TRBJ1-5	TGTGCCAGCACGGGACACCCGTGGAGATATAGCAATCAGCCCCAGCATTTT	CASTGHPWRYSNQPQHF
TRBD2	-	TRBV4-1	TRBJ2-5	TGCGCCAGCAGCCGCCCAGAAGCGGGAGGGGTCCTGCAGACCCAGTACTTC	CASSRPEAGGVLQTQYF
TRBD1	-	TRBV5-4	TRBJ1-1	TGTGCCAGCAGCGACGGACAGGGAGGTACTGAAGCTTTCTTT	CASSDGQGGTEAFF
TRBD1	-	TRBV7-6	TRBJ2-5	TGTGCCAGCAGCTTAGAAGACAGGGGACAGACCCAGTACTTC	CASSLEDRGQTQYF
-	once	TRBV7-2	TRBJ1-5	TGTGCCAGCAGCCCCTACAATCAGCCCCAGCATTTT	CASSPYNQPQHF
TRBD1	-	TRBV28	TRBJ1-1	TGTGCCAGCAGTCCGACAGGGGGGCACACTGAAGCTTTCTTT	CASSPTGGHTEAFF
-	-	TRBV19	TRBJ2-7	TGTGCCAGTAGTAAGACAGAGAGCTCCTACGAGCAGTACTTC	CASSKTESSYEQYF
TRBD1	-	TRBV28	TRBJ1-2	TGTGCCAGCAGTTTAGGGAGGGGGCCTTCCTATGGCTACACCTTC	CASSLGRGPSYGYTF
-	-	TRBV6-6	TRBJ2-2	TGTGCCAGCAGTCGGAACAGGGACACCGGGGAGCTGTTTTTT	CASSRNRDTGELFF
TRBD1	-	TRBV29-1	TRBJ2-3	TGCAGCGTCGCGGACAGGGTTGTTGGAGATACGCAGTATTTT	CSVADRVVGDTQYF
-	-	TRBV6-1	TRBJ1-1	TGTGCCAGTCGGAGGGGGGGGAACACTGAAGCTTTCTTT	CASRRGGNTEAFF
-	-	TRBV6-5	TRBJ2-2	TGTGCCAGCCTTTTTGGGGGGGAGCTGTTTTTT	CASLFGGELFF
-	-	TRBV7-2	TRBJ2-5	TGTGCCAGCAGCTTAAGTTCTTTCCGGGAGACCCAGTACTTC	CASSLSSFRETQYF
-	-	TRBV6-5	TRBJ2-3	TGTGCCAGCAGTTACTCGACCCTAGCTCGAGATACGCAGTATTTT	CASSYSTLARDTQYF
-	-	TRBV5-1	TRBJ2-2	TGCGCCAGCAGCTTGGCTGGGGTTCGGGCCGGGGAGCTGTTTTTT	CASSLAGVRAGELFF
-	-	TRBV6-6	TRBJ2-1	TGTGCCAGCAGTTATGAAAGTCCCTCCTACAATGAGCAGTTCTTC	CASSYESPSYNEQFF
-	-	TRBV6-1	TRBJ2-3	TGTGCCAGCACGCCGTCCTTGGATCCCACGGATACGCAGTATTTT	CASTPSLDPTDTQYF
-	-	TRBV18	TRBJ2-1	TGTGCCAGCTCACCAAGAAGCGAAACCTACAATGAGCAGTTCTTC	CASSPRSETYNEQFF
-	-	TRBV5-1	TRBJ1-1	TGCGCCAGCAGCCGGACCGGGAACACTGAAGCTTTCTTT	CASSRTGNTEAFF
TRBD2	-	TRBV5-1	TRBJ2-7	TGCGCCAGCAGCTGGGTAGCGGGCCGGAGATCCTACGAGCAGTACTTC	CASSWVAGRRSYEQYF
TRBD1	-	TRBV27	TRBJ2-5	TGTGCCAGCAGTCGGGACAGGGGGCATCCGGAGACCCAGTACTTC	CASSRDRGHPETQYF
TRBD1	-	TRBV5-4	TRBJ2-3	TGTGCCAGCAGCTTCCCGGGACAGCGCACAGATACGCAGTATTTT	CASSFPGQRTDTQYF
TRBD1	-	TRBV28	TRBJ1-2	TGTGCCAGCAGTTTAGGGGGACAGGGGGCCTATGGCTACACCTTC	CASSLGGQGAYGYTF
-	-	TRBV2	TRBJ2-7	TGTGCCAGCAGTGAAATCCTTATAGAGTCGGCGGGGGAGCAGTACTTC	CASSEILIESAGEQYF
TRBD1	-	TRBV27	TRBJ2-7	TGTGCCAGCAGTTGGGGACAGGACTACGAGCAGTACTTC	CASSWGQDYEQYF
-	once	TRBV10-3	TRBJ2-7	TGTGCCATCAGTGATGCGGAACAGGGCTACGAGCAGTACTTC	CAISDAEQGYEQYF
-	-	TRBV15	TRBJ1-1	TGTGCCACCAGCAGGTGGGAGGGCTTCACTGAAGCTTTCTTT	CATSRWEGFTEAFF
TRBD1	-	TRBV7-8	TRBJ2-1	TGTGCCAGCAGCTTAAGGGGACAGGAATACAATGAGCAGTTCTTC	CASSLRGQEYNEQFF
-	-	TRBV4-1	TRBJ1-3	TGCGCCAGCAGCCAAGTAGGATCCGGCCTTTCTGGAAACACCATATATTTT	CASSQVGSGLSGNTIYF
-	-	TRBV6-5	TRBJ2-1	TGTGCCAGCAGTTACGGTGGGCTGGGGAATGAGCAGTTCTTC	CASSYGGLGNEQFF
-	-	TRBV27	TRBJ1-4	TGTGCCAGCAGTTTAGCGGGGACTAATGAAAAACTGTTTTTT	CASSLAGTNEKLFF
TRBD2	-	TRBV5-4	TRBJ2-2	TGTGCCAGCAGCTCGGATCTAGCGGGGGGCACCGGGGAGCTGTTTTTT	CASSSDLAGGTGELFF
-	-	TRBV14	TRBJ2-1	TGTGCCAGCAGCCACACCTCCTACAATGAGCAGTTCTTC	CASSHTSYNEQFF
-	once	TRBV12-5	TRBJ1-1	TGTGCTAGTGGTTTGGTAGCCCTAGGGGTGACCGGCGACCGCAGGGAAGCTTTCTTT	CASGLVALGVTGDRREAFF
TRBD1	-	TRBV30	TRBJ1-2	TGTGTAAACAGGGGGGCGGGAGGCTACACCTTC	CVNRGAGGYTF
TRBD2	-	TRBV5-1	TRBJ2-7	TGCGCCAGCAGCTTGGATAGTAGCGGGGGTTCCTACGAGCAGTACTTC	CASSLDSSGGSYEQYF
-	few	TRBV21-1	TRBJ1-2	TGTGCCAGCAGCAAAGATCAACAGGGGTTTGTGTGCTACACCTTC	CASSKDQQGFVCYTF
-	-	TRBV5-1	TRBJ2-7	TGCGCCAGCAGCTTGTTGGGTGGACGAACCTACGAGCAGTACTTC	CASSLLGGRTYEQYF
TRBD1	-	TRBV6-5	TRBJ1-1	TGTGCCAGCAGTTCCCTACAGGGGCGGAACACTGAAGCTTTCTTT	CASSSLQGRNTEAFF
-	-	TRBV7-2	TRBJ1-5	TGTGCCAGCAGCTTATGGGGGAGCGTGAGCAATCAGCCCCAGCATTTT	CASSLWGSVSNQPQHF
TRBD1	-	TRBV18	TRBJ1-2	TGTGCCAGCTCACCACGCGGACAGGGGGCGGGAGGCTACACCTTC	CASSPRGQGAGGYTF